A selection of T cell receptor beta chains follows, all from one sample in a study of T cell responses to AZD1222 COVID-19 vaccine. Assay used: immunoSEQ multiplex PCR; TCRdb lists only in-frame clones, some missing. The sample yields roughly 100,000 clones, 85% to 90% seen once. Source: peripheral blood, taken on day 0 of AZD1222 vaccination. The source of these receptors is an adult in good health. CDR3s leave out the opening cysteine and the closing phenylalanine or tryptophan. Each record gives: J gene, clone size, V gene, CDR3 protein. Clone size is given for some rows only: seen once, a few or many times, or a class if the clone is expanded.

J gene: TRBJ2-5; clone size: NA; V gene: TRBV14; CDR3 protein: ASSRKVRQETQY
J gene: TRBJ2-7; clone size: NA; V gene: TRBV21-1; CDR3 protein: ASWTGKLYEQY
J gene: TRBJ2-5; clone size: few; V gene: TRBV5-1; CDR3 protein: ASSSGQIETQY
J gene: TRBJ2-2; clone size: NA; V gene: TRBV19; CDR3 protein: ASSIMGLAAHTGELF
J gene: TRBJ2-3; clone size: NA; V gene: TRBV29-1; CDR3 protein: SVVSGSDTQY
J gene: TRBJ1-5; clone size: NA; V gene: TRBV11-2; CDR3 protein: ASSLGQGSGNQPQH
J gene: TRBJ1-1; clone size: NA; V gene: TRBV5-1; CDR3 protein: ASSLGRVMDTEAF
J gene: TRBJ1-1; clone size: NA; V gene: TRBV29-1; CDR3 protein: SGGQGVNTEAF
J gene: TRBJ1-4; clone size: NA; V gene: TRBV5-1; CDR3 protein: ASSLGGPDEKLF
J gene: TRBJ2-3; clone size: NA; V gene: TRBV4-1; CDR3 protein: ASSLTLAGAGTDTQY
J gene: TRBJ1-1; clone size: few; V gene: TRBV7-3; CDR3 protein: ASSSQGNTEAF
J gene: TRBJ2-1; clone size: NA; V gene: TRBV4-2; CDR3 protein: ASSQDSIPYNEQF
J gene: TRBJ2-4; clone size: NA; V gene: TRBV5-1; CDR3 protein: ASSLRGMDKNIQY
J gene: TRBJ1-6; clone size: NA; V gene: TRBV19; CDR3 protein: ASSGTVNSPLH
J gene: TRBJ2-7; clone size: NA; V gene: TRBV28; CDR3 protein: ASSSPGQGISYEQY
J gene: TRBJ1-2; clone size: NA; V gene: TRBV19; CDR3 protein: ASSMAYYGYT
J gene: TRBJ1-2; clone size: few; V gene: TRBV28; CDR3 protein: ASSRVSDYGYT
J gene: TRBJ1-2; clone size: NA; V gene: TRBV28; CDR3 protein: ASKVDSDYGYT
J gene: TRBJ2-3; clone size: NA; V gene: TRBV19; CDR3 protein: ASSIAASGNTDTQY
J gene: TRBJ1-4; clone size: few; V gene: TRBV4-1; CDR3 protein: ASRPMGDRSKTLF
J gene: TRBJ2-3; clone size: NA; V gene: TRBV5-8; CDR3 protein: ASSFGTSGRGTDTQY
J gene: TRBJ1-2; clone size: NA; V gene: TRBV6-5; CDR3 protein: ASSPGGRSYGYT
J gene: TRBJ1-2; clone size: once; V gene: TRBV6-5; CDR3 protein: ASSTTRQDSYT
J gene: TRBJ1-1; clone size: NA; V gene: TRBV5-1; CDR3 protein: ASSLQGSTEAF
J gene: TRBJ2-1; clone size: NA; V gene: TRBV4-3; CDR3 protein: ASSGQGLHEQF
J gene: TRBJ2-5; clone size: NA; V gene: TRBV15; CDR3 protein: ATSRDKTGGRRETQY
J gene: TRBJ2-2; clone size: NA; V gene: TRBV19; CDR3 protein: ASSIGGRVDTGELF
J gene: TRBJ1-2; clone size: NA; V gene: TRBV19; CDR3 protein: ASREDLYGYT
J gene: TRBJ1-1; clone size: NA; V gene: TRBV18; CDR3 protein: ASSRVGQGNTEAF
J gene: TRBJ1-5; clone size: NA; V gene: TRBV7-2; CDR3 protein: ASSLDRNQPQH
J gene: TRBJ2-1; clone size: NA; V gene: TRBV9; CDR3 protein: ASSALRTDYNEQF
J gene: TRBJ2-7; clone size: NA; V gene: TRBV2; CDR3 protein: ASKRGTEGLAVTYEQY
J gene: TRBJ1-5; clone size: NA; V gene: TRBV2; CDR3 protein: ASSEARQGRLPQH
J gene: TRBJ1-6; clone size: NA; V gene: TRBV5-1; CDR3 protein: ASSLEQGWDSPLH
J gene: TRBJ1-6; clone size: NA; V gene: TRBV14; CDR3 protein: ASSQDRKQGESPLH
J gene: TRBJ1-2; clone size: NA; V gene: TRBV28; CDR3 protein: ASSLRREGYT
J gene: TRBJ2-1; clone size: once; V gene: TRBV10-3; CDR3 protein: AISTEGRSSYNEQF
J gene: TRBJ2-7; clone size: NA; V gene: TRBV15; CDR3 protein: ATSIGTSGRRTYEQY
J gene: TRBJ1-1; clone size: NA; V gene: TRBV19; CDR3 protein: ASSVQVMNTEAF
J gene: TRBJ2-7; clone size: NA; V gene: TRBV11-2; CDR3 protein: ASSSTGGSSQY
J gene: TRBJ1-1; clone size: NA; V gene: TRBV7-9; CDR3 protein: ASSLGGGFTEAF
J gene: TRBJ2-5; clone size: once; V gene: TRBV9; CDR3 protein: ASSVEGGGETQY
J gene: TRBJ2-2; clone size: NA; V gene: TRBV5-1; CDR3 protein: ASSSGLANTGELF
J gene: TRBJ1-2; clone size: NA; V gene: TRBV10-3; CDR3 protein: AIRYRDRGAPLYGYT
J gene: TRBJ2-2; clone size: NA; V gene: TRBV4-1; CDR3 protein: ASSFERAGPTGELF
J gene: TRBJ2-3; clone size: large; V gene: TRBV10-1; CDR3 protein: ASSGTGTDTQY
J gene: TRBJ2-5; clone size: NA; V gene: TRBV6-5; CDR3 protein: ASTALGGSETQY
J gene: TRBJ1-2; clone size: NA; V gene: TRBV19; CDR3 protein: ASLEGFGYT
J gene: TRBJ2-1; clone size: NA; V gene: TRBV6-5; CDR3 protein: ASSSIGGNEQF
J gene: TRBJ1-1; clone size: NA; V gene: TRBV6-6; CDR3 protein: ASSPSGRTTEAF
J gene: TRBJ1-5; clone size: NA; V gene: TRBV6-1; CDR3 protein: ASSVTGGPYSNQPQH
J gene: TRBJ2-7; clone size: NA; V gene: TRBV5-1; CDR3 protein: ASNVGQGALNEQY
J gene: TRBJ1-4; clone size: NA; V gene: TRBV7-8; CDR3 protein: ASSLGFAGSNEKLF
J gene: TRBJ1-1; clone size: NA; V gene: TRBV11-1; CDR3 protein: ASSYPSYRAEAF